This entry concerns a single T cell receptor (beta chain). This entry belongs to a study of blood T cell repertoires in COVID-19. Per the original data handling: Amplification from reference gene primers served as the basis for estimated nucleated cell counts. Using immunoSEQ multiplex PCR, the repertoire was profiled, and TCRdb retains in-frame clones only, with some absent. The V and J calls and the clone size are those of that table, but D and trimming were determined from the DNA. This table holds more than 200,000 clones, approximately 88% found once. Germline V CDR1 and CDR2: MNHEY, SVGEGT. CDR3 length: 16 amino acids. With V trimmed by 6 bases and J by 3 bases, 10 bases remained unmatched.

The sequence came from a human donor in a cohort sampled during active COVID-19. The chain uses TRBV6-2 or TRBV6-3 and TRBJ1-5, with TRBD1 matching 8 bases. The material sequenced was peripheral blood. The CDR3 DNA reads as TGTGCCAGCAGCCACTGGTGGACAGGGAACAATCAGCCCCAGCATTTT. Residues: CASSHWWTGNNQPQHF.